Below, 18 T cell receptor beta chains from the same sample are listed, as sequenced in a study of shared clonotypes between healthy human individuals. Generated by immunoSEQ multiplex PCR, the TCRdb table keeps only in-frame clones and is missing some. The sample has under 1,100,000 clones, 60% to 80% seen once. Sequenced material: memory CD4+ T cells sorted from blood. Subset given: CD45RA-negative fraction. Receptors originate from a man between 18 and 35 years old in good health.

J is TRBJ1-2 and V is TRBV27, with D possibly matching TRBD1 (5 bases). This CDR3 region has 13 residues. Trimming cost V 2 bases and J 7 bases, with 11 bases left between them. Germline CDR1 reads MNHEY; CDR2 reads SMNVEV (reference sequence). CDR3 sequence (DNA): TGTGCCAGCAGTTTAGCGGCAGGGATTGGCTACACCTTC. It is translated as CASSLAAGIGYTF.

The V call is TRBV25-1, the J call TRBJ1-5; D unresolved. The CDR3 spans 13 residues. From germline, CDR1 is MGHDK and CDR2 SYGVNS. The ends were cut back, 1 base at V and 7 bases at J, with 8 bases in the middle. CDR3 nucleotide sequence: TGTGCCAGCAGTGAATTCGGTTGGCAGCCCCAGCATTTT. Translating it yields CASSEFGWQPQHF.

The chain couples TRBV30 to TRBJ2-7; 8 nucleotides agree with TRBD1. V lost 5 bases and J lost 6; bases outside the gene matches: 6. The CDR3 runs to 12 residues. Germline CDR1 GTSNPN, CDR2 SVGIG (reference sequence). The CDR3 sequence: CAWSLTGAEQYF. As DNA, the CDR3 is TGTGCCTGGTCGTTGACAGGGGCCGAGCAGTACTTC.

The chain links TRBV7-9 to TRBJ1-2; unclear D gene. Germline assignment: CDR1 SEHNR and CDR2 FQNEAQ (reference sequence). The CDR3 contains 14 residues. Trimming took 2 bases from V and 0 from J, leaving 7 bases between them. The DNA of the CDR3 is TGTGCCAGCAGCTTAATCAACCCTAACTATGGCTACACCTTC. Protein product: CASSLINPNYGYTF.

The rearrangement joins TRBV27 to TRBJ1-6, with D uncertain. The CDR3 totals 18 residues. V was pared by 3 bases and J by 1 base, with 16 bases between. The germline CDR1 and CDR2 sequences are MNHEY and SMNVEV (reference sequence). CDR3 DNA sequence: TGTGCCAGCAGTTTCCGGCCCCCGGGGAGTTCCTATAATTCACCCCTCCACTTT. Protein sequence: CASSFRPPGSSYNSPLHF.

The V and J genes are TRBV18 and TRBJ1-1; D not certain. V shed 1 base and J shed 6 bases, with 9 bases lying between them. The CDR3 length is 13 residues. The germline gives CDR1 KGHSH, CDR2 LQKENI. In DNA, the CDR3 is TGTGCCAGCTCACCACTCTCTTTCGCTGAAGCTTTCTTT. It specifies CASSPLSFAEAFF.

To note about this clone: One base away lies a much larger clone, so this may be a sequencing read error. Within the sample, other DNA sequences also encode this same CDR3. J is TRBJ2-2 and V is TRBV11-3; no definite D call. The V gene lost 1 base and the J gene lost 4 bases, with 1 base spanning the gap. The CDR3 totals 12 residues. Germline CDR1 and CDR2: SGHNT and YENEEA. The CDR3: CASSLGTGELFF. The CDR3 DNA is TGTGCCAGCAGCTTAGGCACCGGGGAGCTGTTTTTT.

The V call is TRBV4-3, the J call TRBJ2-7; TRBD2 agrees at 9 bases. Germline CDR1 and CDR2: LGHNA and YSLEER. The V gene end was trimmed by 2 bases and the J gene end by 4 bases; junction bases not matched to a gene: 6. CDR3 size: 15 residues. The CDR3 DNA reads TGCGCCAGCAGCCAAAAGACTAGCGGAGATTACGAGCAGTACTTC. Amino acid sequence: CASSQKTSGDYEQYF.

The chain combines TRBV30 with TRBJ2-7; D perhaps matches TRBD2 (5 bases). Trimming pared 8 bases from V and 9 bases from J, leaving 23 bases between. This CDR3 has 13 amino acids. Germline V gene lookup returns CDR1 GTSNPN and CDR2 SVGIG (reference sequence). CDR3 region: CAGLTQVGTTQYF. CDR3 nucleotide sequence: TGTGCCGGACTTACTCAGGTTGGAACGACGCAGTACTTC.

This chain links TRBV6-5 with TRBJ1-1, with 7 bases matching TRBD1. V lost 10 bases and J lost 2; bases outside the gene matches: 13. The CDR3 length is 15 residues. Germline assignment: CDR1 MNHEY and CDR2 SVGAGI. CDR3 in amino acids: CATSTGFFKNTEAFF. As DNA, the CDR3 is TGTGCCACCTCGACAGGGTTTTTTAAAAACACTGAAGCTTTCTTT.

CDR3 protein: CASSDYRDGRTEAFF. Here the CDR3 DNA reads TGCGCCAGCAGCGACTACAGGGACGGGCGCACTGAAGCTTTCTTT. The chain carries TRBV10-1 and TRBJ1-1, with D perhaps matching TRBD1 (6 bases). Looked up from germline, CDR1 is WNHNN and CDR2 is SYGVQD (reference sequence). The V end lost 6 bases, the J end lost 4 bases, and 18 bases lay between the germline ends. The CDR3 covers 15 residues.

V gene TRBV5-4 combines with J gene TRBJ2-3; the match to TRBD2 covers 11 bases. CDR3 length equals 18 residues. The germline V gene encodes CDR1 SGHNT and CDR2 YYREEE (reference sequence). The ends lost 1 base at V and 3 bases at J; junction bases unmatched: 10. The CDR3 reads CASSLQRLAGGLTDTQYF. The DNA of the CDR3 is TGTGCCAGCAGCTTGCAAAGGCTAGCGGGAGGTCTGACAGATACGCAGTATTTT.

The V gene is TRBV11-2, the J gene TRBJ1-2; TRBD1 is a possible D gene (5 bases). Trimming stripped 0 bases from V and 4 bases from J, with 12 bases between. Per the germline V gene, CDR1 is SGHAT and CDR2 is FQNNGV. The CDR3 has 15 amino acids. CDR3 in DNA: TGTGCCAGCAGCTTAGAAGGGCAGGGCACCTATGGCTACACCTTC. It yields the protein CASSLEGQGTYGYTF. Using reference TRBV11-2 and TRBJ1-2 for the parts outside the CDR3, the full variable domain is EAGVAQSPRYKIIEKRQSVAFWCNPISGHATLYWYQQILGQGPKLLIQFQNNGVVDDSQLPKDRFSAERLKGVDSTLKIQPAKLEDSAVYLCASSLEGQGTYGYTFGSGTRLTVV.

This sequence joins TRBV5-1 and TRBJ2-7; D remains unclear. CDR1 is SGHRS, CDR2 YFSETQ, per germline. Trimming removed 5 bases from V and 4 bases from J, with 13 bases in between. This CDR3 is built from 13 residues. The CDR3: CASSIVPEYEQYF. The CDR3 DNA follows: TGCGCCAGCAGTATAGTCCCGGAGTACGAGCAGTACTTC. The whole variable domain, remainder taken from reference TRBV5-1 and TRBJ2-7, is KAGVTQTPRYLIKTRGQQVTLSCSPISGHRSVSWYQQTPGQGLQFLFEYFSETQRNKGNFPGRFSGRQFSNSRSEMNVSTLELGDSALYLCASSIVPEYEQYFGPGTRLTVT.

The rearrangement joins TRBV19 to TRBJ2-5; possible D gene TRBD2, 6 bases. The closer fit of TRBJ2-7 to the DNA end suggests the J call may be wrong. The CDR3 sequence is 14 residues long. Germline-derived CDR1 and CDR2 are LNHDA and SQIVND (reference sequence). This CDR3 reads CASSIAGPGDEQYF. CDR3 in DNA: TGTGCCAGTAGTATAGCAGGGCCGGGGGACGAGCAGTACTTC.

The chain combines TRBV9 with TRBJ2-7; D not resolved. Germline V gene data show CDR1 as SGDLS and CDR2 as YYNGEE. This CDR3 is 15 amino acids long. V lost 0 bases and J lost 0, with 10 bases in between. The CDR3 is CASSVGLISSYEQYF. The DNA of the CDR3 is TGTGCCAGCAGCGTAGGTCTCATAAGCTCCTACGAGCAGTACTTC.

This clone was seen once. The V gene is TRBV5-1, the J gene TRBJ2-3; D not certain. CDR3 length equals 14 residues. Germline V CDR1 and CDR2: SGHRS, YFSETQ. The germline V and J ends were trimmed by 3 bases and 0 bases, with 8 bases remaining between them. The CDR3 loop reads CASSSDPSTDTQYF. The CDR3 DNA reads TGCGCCAGCAGCTCCGACCCTAGCACAGATACGCAGTATTTT.

The chain combines TRBV19 with TRBJ2-1; 8 nucleotides line up with TRBD2. Germline-derived CDR1 and CDR2 are LNHDA and SQIVND (reference sequence). CDR3 length: 20 residues. V was clipped by 10 bases and J by 0 bases; unmatched bases: 23. CDR3 residues: CATPLRTGRAFMHSYNEQFF. DNA for the CDR3: TGTGCCACCCCATTAAGGACCGGGAGGGCCTTTATGCACTCCTACAATGAGCAGTTCTTC.